This T cell receptor beta chain was obtained from a study of control samples from healthy donors and cancer patients. Only in-frame clones appear in the TCRdb table, and some are missing; sequencing was by immunoSEQ multiplex PCR. The repertoire holds about 100,000 clones, with around four fifths as singletons. This CDR3 is 14 amino acids long. Trimming took off 3 bases at V and 2 bases at J, with 13 bases between the two ends. Germline assignment: CDR1 SQVTM and CDR2 ANQGSEA. The clonotype originates from a man in his late teens or twenties in good health. Specimen: blood. This chain connects TRBV29-1 to TRBJ1-1, with D unclear. CDR3 region: CSVDTGRLNTEAFF. The CDR3 bases are TGCAGCGTTGACACCGGCAGATTAAACACTGAAGCTTTCTTT.